Sequencing of this T cell receptor (beta chain) was carried out in a study of OX40 agonist ivuxolimab in advanced cancers. Points from the study as a whole: Still undetermined is the antigen specificity of the expanded peripheral T cells. CD8+ T cells averaged more expanded clones than CD4+.

The germline gives CDR1 SGHNT, CDR2 YYREEE (reference sequence). Trimming shortened V by 5 bases and J by 4 bases, and 13 bases separated the two germline ends. The CDR3 totals 14 residues. TCRdb's table, derived via immunoSEQ multiplex PCR, lists solely in-frame clones and lacks some. The table records roughly 71,000 clones, 88% of them present only once. Regarding this clone: Its antigen is not identified.

This receptor was taken from an adult with an advanced solid tumor such as melanoma, head and neck, liver or kidney cancer. Sequenced material: CD4+ or CD8+ T cells sorted from blood, taken in a trial of the OX40 agonist ivuxolimab. The chain carries TRBV5-4 and TRBJ2-1; D may correspond to TRBD1 or TRBD2 (6 bases each). As DNA, the CDR3 is TGTGCCAGCAGGAAGGGGGGAGATTACAATGAGCAGTTCTTC. The encoded protein is CASRKGGDYNEQFF.